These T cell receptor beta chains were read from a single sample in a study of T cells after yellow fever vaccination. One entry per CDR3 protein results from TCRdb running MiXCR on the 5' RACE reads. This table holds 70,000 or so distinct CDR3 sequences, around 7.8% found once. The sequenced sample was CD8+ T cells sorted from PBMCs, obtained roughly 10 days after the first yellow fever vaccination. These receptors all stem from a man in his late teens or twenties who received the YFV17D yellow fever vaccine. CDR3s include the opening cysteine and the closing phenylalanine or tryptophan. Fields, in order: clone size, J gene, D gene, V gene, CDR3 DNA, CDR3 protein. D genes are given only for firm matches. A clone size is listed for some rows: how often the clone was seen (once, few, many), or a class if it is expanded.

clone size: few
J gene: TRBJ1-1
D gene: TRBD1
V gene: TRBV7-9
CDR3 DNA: TGTGCCAGCAAGTCCGGCGACAGGGCTAACACTGAAGCTTTCTTT
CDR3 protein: CASKSGDRANTEAFF

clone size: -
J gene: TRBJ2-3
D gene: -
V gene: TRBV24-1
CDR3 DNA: TGTGCCTTCAGTGACTTTGCGGGGTACACAGATACGCAGTATTTT
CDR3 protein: CAFSDFAGYTDTQYF

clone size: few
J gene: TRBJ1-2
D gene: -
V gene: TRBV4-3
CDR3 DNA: TGCGCCAGCAGCCAAGGAGGGACCTATGGCTACACCTTC
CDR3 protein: CASSQGGTYGYTF

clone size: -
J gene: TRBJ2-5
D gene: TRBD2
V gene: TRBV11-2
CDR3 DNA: TGTGCCGGCAGCTTACGGCGGCCAACTAGCGGGGGGGCCCAATTGGAGACCCAGTACTTC
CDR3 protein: CAGSLRRPTSGGAQLETQYF

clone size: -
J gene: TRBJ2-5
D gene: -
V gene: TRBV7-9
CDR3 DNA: TGTGCCAGCAACCCCGCTTTGGGGAAAGAAGAGACCCAGTACTTC
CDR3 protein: CASNPALGKEETQYF

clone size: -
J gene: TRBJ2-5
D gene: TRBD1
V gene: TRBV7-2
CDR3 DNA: TGTGCCAGCAGCTCCTGGACAGGGGTAAACCAAGAGACCCAGTACTTC
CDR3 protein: CASSSWTGVNQETQYF

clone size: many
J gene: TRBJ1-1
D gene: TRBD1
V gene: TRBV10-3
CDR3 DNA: TGTGCCATCAGTGAGTCGTGGGACAGGGGACACACTGAAGCTTTCTTT
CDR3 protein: CAISESWDRGHTEAFF

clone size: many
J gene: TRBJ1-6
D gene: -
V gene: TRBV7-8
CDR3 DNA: TGTGCCAGCGGGTCAGGGATCTGGAATTCACCCCTCCACTTT
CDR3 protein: CASGSGIWNSPLHF

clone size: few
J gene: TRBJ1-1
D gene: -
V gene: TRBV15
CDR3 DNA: TGTGCCACCAGCAGCGAAGGGGTATACACTGAAGCTTTCTTT
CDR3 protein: CATSSEGVYTEAFF

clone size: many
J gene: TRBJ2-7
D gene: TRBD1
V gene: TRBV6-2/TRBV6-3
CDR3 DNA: TGTGCCAGCAGTTGGACAGGGGCGGCCTACGAGCAGTACTTC
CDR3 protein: CASSWTGAAYEQYF

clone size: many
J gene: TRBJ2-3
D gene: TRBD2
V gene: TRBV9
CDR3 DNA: TGTGCCAGCAGCTCTCATTTGACTAGCGGGGTCCCCACAGATACGCAGTATTTT
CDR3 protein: CASSSHLTSGVPTDTQYF

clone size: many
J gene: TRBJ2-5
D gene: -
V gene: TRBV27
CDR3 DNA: TGTGCCAGCAGCCGCCGGGACCTCCAAGAGACCCAGTACTTC
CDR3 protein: CASSRRDLQETQYF

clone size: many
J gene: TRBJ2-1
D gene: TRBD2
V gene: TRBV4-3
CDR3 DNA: TGCGCCAGCAGCCAAGATACGGCTAGCGGGCTTGGGGACAATGAGCAGTTCTTC
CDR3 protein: CASSQDTASGLGDNEQFF

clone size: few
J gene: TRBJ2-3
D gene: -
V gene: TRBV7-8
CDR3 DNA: TGTGCCAGCAGCTTATCGGGACGTAGCACAGATACGCAGTATTTT
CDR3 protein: CASSLSGRSTDTQYF

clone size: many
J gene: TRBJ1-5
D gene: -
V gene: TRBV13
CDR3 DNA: TGTGCCAGCAGCCTTCAGGGGCAGCCCCAGCATTTT
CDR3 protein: CASSLQGQPQHF

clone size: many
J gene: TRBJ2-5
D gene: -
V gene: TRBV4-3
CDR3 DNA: TGCGCCAGCAGCCAAGAAGGTACACTAGCACAAGAGACCCAGTACTTC
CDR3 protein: CASSQEGTLAQETQYF

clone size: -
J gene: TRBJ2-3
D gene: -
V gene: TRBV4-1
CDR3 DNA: TGCGCCAGCAGCCTCACGGCCGGGCCCCTTACAGATACGCAGTATTTT
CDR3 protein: CASSLTAGPLTDTQYF

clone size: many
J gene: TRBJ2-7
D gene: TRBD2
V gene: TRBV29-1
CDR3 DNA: TGCAGCGTTTTCGGGGGGGCCTCCTACGAGCAGTACTTC
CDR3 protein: CSVFGGASYEQYF

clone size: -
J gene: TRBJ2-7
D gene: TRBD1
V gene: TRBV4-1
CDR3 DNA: TGCGCCAGCAGCCAGCGTGGGACAGAGACTGGCGAGCATTACTTC
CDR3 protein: CASSQRGTETGEHYF

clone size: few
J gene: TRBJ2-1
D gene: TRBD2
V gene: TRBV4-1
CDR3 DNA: TGCGCCAGCAGCCAGACTAGCTTGGATGAGCAGTTCTTC
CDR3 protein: CASSQTSLDEQFF

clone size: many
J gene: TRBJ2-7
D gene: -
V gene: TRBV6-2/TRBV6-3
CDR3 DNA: TGTGCCAGCAGGAATGTACCGAGCTCCTACGAGCAGTACTTC
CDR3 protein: CASRNVPSSYEQYF

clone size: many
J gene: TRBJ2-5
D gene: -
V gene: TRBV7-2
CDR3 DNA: TGTGCCAGCAGCTTATCCCCAGTGAACCAAGAGACCCAGTACTTC
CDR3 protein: CASSLSPVNQETQYF

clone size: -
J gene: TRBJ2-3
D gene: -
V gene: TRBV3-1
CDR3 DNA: TGTGCTAGCAGCCCCACTCGCGGAGTCACAGATACGCAGTATTTT
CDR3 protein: CASSPTRGVTDTQYF

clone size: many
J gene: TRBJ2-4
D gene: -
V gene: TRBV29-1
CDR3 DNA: TGCAGCGTTGAGAGTATGGCCTCAAGGGACATTCAGTACTTC
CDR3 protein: CSVESMASRDIQYF

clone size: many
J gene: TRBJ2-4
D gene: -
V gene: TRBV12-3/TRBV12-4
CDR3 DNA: TGTGCCAGCAGTCAAAGGGTCACAGTCCTGCCCGTTCAGTACTTC
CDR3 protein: CASSQRVTVLPVQYF

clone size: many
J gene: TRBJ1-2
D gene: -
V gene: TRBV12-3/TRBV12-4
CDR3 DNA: TGTGCCAGCAGCCCAGAACAAGCTAACTATGGCTACACCTTC
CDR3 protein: CASSPEQANYGYTF

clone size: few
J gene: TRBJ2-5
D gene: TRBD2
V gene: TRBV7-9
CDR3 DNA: TGTGCCAGCAGCTTCGCGGGACTACAAGAGACCCAGTACTTC
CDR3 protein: CASSFAGLQETQYF

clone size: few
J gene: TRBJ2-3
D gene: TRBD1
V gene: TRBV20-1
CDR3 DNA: TGCAGAGCCGGGACAGGGGTGGTGGTTTGGGGTAGTGATACGCAGTATTTT
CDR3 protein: CRAGTGVVVWGSDTQYF

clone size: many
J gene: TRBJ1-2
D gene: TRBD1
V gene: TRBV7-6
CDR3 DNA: TGTGCCAGCAGCCCAGGGGGAGGATATGGCTACACCTTC
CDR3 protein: CASSPGGGYGYTF

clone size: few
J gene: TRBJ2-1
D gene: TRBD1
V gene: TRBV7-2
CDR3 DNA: TGTGCCAGCAGTTTTACAGGGGTGCCCGAATACAATGAGCAGTTCTTC
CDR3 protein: CASSFTGVPEYNEQFF

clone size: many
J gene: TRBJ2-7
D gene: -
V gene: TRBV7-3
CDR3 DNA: TGTGCCAGCAGCTCCCTTTGGAGCGACGAGCAGTACTTC
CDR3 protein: CASSSLWSDEQYF

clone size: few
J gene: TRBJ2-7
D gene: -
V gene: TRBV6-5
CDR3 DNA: TGTGCCAGCAGTTACGGTGCGAGCTCCTACGAGCAGTACTTC
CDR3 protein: CASSYGASSYEQYF

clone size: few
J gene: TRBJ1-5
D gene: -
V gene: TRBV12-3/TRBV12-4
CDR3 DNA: TGTGCCAGCAGTTTAGATGCTTTATACAGGGTAGGGAATCAGCCCCAGCATTTT
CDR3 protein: CASSLDALYRVGNQPQHF

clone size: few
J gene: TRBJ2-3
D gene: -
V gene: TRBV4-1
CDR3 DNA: TGCGCCAGCAGCCGGTCAGATACGCAGTATTTT
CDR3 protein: CASSRSDTQYF

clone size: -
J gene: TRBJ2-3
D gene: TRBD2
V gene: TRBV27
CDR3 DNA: TGTGCCAGCAGTTTAGGCACTAGCGGGCTCGCAGATACGCAGTATTTT
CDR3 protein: CASSLGTSGLADTQYF

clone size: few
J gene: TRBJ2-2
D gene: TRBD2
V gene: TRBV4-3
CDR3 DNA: TGCGCCAGCAGCCGAGAGCGGGGGGGCTTGAACACCGGGGAGCTGTTTTTT
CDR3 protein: CASSRERGGLNTGELFF

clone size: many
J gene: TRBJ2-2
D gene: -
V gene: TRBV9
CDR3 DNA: TGTGCCAGCAGCCCCTCGGGGACCGGGGAGCTGTTTTTT
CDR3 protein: CASSPSGTGELFF

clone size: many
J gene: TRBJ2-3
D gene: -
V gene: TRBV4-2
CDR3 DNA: TGTGCCAGCAGCCAATCACAGGGGAGGGGCACAGATACGCAGTATTTT
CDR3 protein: CASSQSQGRGTDTQYF

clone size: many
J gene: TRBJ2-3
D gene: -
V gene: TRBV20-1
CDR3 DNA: TGCAGTGCTAGAGAGCCCCTGAGGAGCCTGCGGGCTGATACGCAGTATTTT
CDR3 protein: CSAREPLRSLRADTQYF

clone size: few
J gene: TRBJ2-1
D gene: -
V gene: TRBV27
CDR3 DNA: TGTGCCAGCAGTCGACAGAACAATGAGCAGTTCTTC
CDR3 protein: CASSRQNNEQFF

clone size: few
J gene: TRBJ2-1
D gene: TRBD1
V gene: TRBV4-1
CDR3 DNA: TGCGCCAGCAGCCAAGAACAGGGGGTCTACAATGAGCAGTTCTTC
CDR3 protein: CASSQEQGVYNEQFF

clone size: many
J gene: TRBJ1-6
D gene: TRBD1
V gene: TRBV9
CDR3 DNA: TGTGCCAGCAGCGCCTCAGGGGGAAATTCACCCCTCCACTTT
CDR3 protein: CASSASGGNSPLHF

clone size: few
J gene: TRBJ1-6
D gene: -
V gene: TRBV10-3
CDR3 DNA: TGTGCCATCAGTGCGATCCCTTCTAATTCACCCCTCCACTTT
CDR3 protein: CAISAIPSNSPLHF

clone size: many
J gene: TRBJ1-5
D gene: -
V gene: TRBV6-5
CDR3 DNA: TGTGCCAGCAGTTACGGGGGGGCCCAGCCCCAGCATTTT
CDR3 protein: CASSYGGAQPQHF

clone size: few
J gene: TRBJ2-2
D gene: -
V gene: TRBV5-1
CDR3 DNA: TGCGCCAGCAGCTGGCCGCCCACCGGGGAGCTGTTTTTT
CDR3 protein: CASSWPPTGELFF

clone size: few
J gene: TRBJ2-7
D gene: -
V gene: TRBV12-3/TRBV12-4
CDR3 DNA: TGTGCCAGCAGTTTCACAGTGTGGGAGCAGTACTTC
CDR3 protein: CASSFTVWEQYF

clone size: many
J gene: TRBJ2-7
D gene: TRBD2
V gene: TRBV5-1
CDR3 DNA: TGCGCCAGCAGCTTGGCCGCTAGCGGGGGAGACGAGCAGTACTTC
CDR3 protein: CASSLAASGGDEQYF

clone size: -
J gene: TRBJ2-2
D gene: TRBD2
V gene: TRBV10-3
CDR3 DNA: TGTGCCATCAGTCAGACTAGCGGGGGGACGCATAACACCGGGGAGCTGTTTTTT
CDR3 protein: CAISQTSGGTHNTGELFF

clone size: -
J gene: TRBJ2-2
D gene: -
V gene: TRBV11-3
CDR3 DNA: TGTGCCAGCAGCTCTTTCGACAGGACCGGGGAGCTGTTTTTT
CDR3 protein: CASSSFDRTGELFF

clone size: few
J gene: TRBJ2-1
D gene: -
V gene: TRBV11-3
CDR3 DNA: TGTGCCAGCAGCCCCCCGGGACTCCTCAATGAGCAGTTCTTC
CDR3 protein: CASSPPGLLNEQFF

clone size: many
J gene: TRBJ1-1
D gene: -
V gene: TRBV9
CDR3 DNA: TGTGCCAGCGTGCAGGGTACGAACACTGAAGCTTTCTTT
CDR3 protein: CASVQGTNTEAFF

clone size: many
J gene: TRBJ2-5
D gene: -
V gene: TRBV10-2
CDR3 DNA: TGCGCCAGCACAGACAGCGGGCGGTCGGAGACCCAGTACTTC
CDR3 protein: CASTDSGRSETQYF

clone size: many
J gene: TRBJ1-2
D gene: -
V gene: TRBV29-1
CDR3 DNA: TGCAGCGCACTCGAGGGCTATGGCTACACCTTC
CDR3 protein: CSALEGYGYTF